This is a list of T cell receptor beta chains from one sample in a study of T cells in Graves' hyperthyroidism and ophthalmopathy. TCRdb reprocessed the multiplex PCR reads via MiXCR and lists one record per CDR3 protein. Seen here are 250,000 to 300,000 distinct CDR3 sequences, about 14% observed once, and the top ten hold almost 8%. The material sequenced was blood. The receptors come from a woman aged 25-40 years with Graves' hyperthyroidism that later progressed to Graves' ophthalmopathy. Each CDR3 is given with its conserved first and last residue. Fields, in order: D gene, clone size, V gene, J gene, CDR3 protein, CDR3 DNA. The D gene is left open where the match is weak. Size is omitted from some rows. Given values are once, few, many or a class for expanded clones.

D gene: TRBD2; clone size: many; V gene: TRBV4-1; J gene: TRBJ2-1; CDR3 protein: CASSQERAAGGGHEQFF; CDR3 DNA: TGCGCCAGCAGCCAAGAAAGGGCAGCGGGGGGGGGCCATGAGCAGTTCTTC
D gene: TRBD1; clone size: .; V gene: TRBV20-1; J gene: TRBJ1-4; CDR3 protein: CSAYGTGTNEKLFF; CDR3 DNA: TGCAGTGCTTATGGGACAGGGACTAATGAAAAACTGTTTTTT
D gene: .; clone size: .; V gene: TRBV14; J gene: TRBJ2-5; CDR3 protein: CASSQWSPQEIQYF; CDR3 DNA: TGTGCCAGCAGCCAATGGAGCCCTCAAGAGATCCAGTACTTC
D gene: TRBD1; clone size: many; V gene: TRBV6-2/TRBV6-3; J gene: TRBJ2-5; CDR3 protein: CASAGRDRETQYF; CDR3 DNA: TGTGCCAGCGCCGGCCGGGACAGAGAGACCCAGTACTTC
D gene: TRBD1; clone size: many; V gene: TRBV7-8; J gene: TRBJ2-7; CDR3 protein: CASSLEPGGYEQYF; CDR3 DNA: TGTGCCAGCAGCTTAGAGCCAGGGGGCTACGAGCAGTACTTC
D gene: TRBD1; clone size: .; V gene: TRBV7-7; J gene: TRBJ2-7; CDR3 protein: CASPKLPGQKAYEQYF; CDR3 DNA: TGTGCTAGCCCTAAACTTCCGGGACAGAAGGCCTACGAGCAGTACTTC
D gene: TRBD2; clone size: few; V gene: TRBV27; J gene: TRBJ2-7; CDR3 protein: CASSLFGGSGYEQYF; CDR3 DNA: TGTGCCAGCAGTTTATTTGGCGGGAGCGGCTACGAGCAGTACTTC
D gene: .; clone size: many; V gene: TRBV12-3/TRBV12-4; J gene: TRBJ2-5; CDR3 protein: CASSFYPDRQETQYF; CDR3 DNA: TGTGCCAGCAGTTTCTACCCCGACAGACAAGAGACCCAGTACTTC
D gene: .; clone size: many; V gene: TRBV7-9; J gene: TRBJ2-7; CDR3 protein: CASSTNEQYF; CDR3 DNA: TGTGCCAGCAGCACCAACGAGCAGTACTTC
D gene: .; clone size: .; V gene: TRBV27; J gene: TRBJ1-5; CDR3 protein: CASRSTIPLTGIISNQPQHF; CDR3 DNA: TGTGCCAGCAGATCTACGATCCCCCTTACAGGAATCATTAGCAATCAGCCCCAGCATTTT
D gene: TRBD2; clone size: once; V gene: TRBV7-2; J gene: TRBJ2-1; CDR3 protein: CASSLTSGTGNEQFF; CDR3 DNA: TGTGCCAGCAGCTTGACTAGCGGGACCGGCAATGAGCAGTTCTTC
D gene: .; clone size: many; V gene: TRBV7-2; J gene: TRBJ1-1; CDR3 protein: CASSLRDIRVNTEAFF; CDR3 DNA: TGTGCCAGCAGCTTAAGGGACATAAGGGTGAACACTGAAGCTTTCTTT